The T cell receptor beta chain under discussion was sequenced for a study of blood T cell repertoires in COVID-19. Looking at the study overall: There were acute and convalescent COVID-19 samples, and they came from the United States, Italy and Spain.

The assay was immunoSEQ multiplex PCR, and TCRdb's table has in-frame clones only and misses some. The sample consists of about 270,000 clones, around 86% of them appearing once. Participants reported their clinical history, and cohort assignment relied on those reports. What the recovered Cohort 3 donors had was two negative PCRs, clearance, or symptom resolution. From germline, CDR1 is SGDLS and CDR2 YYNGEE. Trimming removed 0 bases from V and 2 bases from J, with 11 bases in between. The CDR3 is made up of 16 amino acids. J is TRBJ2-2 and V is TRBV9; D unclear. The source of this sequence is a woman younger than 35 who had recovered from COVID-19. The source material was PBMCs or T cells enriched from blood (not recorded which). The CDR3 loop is CASSVGPGSNTGELFF. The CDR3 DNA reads TGTGCCAGCAGCGTAGGCCCAGGCTCTAACACCGGGGAGCTGTTTTTT.